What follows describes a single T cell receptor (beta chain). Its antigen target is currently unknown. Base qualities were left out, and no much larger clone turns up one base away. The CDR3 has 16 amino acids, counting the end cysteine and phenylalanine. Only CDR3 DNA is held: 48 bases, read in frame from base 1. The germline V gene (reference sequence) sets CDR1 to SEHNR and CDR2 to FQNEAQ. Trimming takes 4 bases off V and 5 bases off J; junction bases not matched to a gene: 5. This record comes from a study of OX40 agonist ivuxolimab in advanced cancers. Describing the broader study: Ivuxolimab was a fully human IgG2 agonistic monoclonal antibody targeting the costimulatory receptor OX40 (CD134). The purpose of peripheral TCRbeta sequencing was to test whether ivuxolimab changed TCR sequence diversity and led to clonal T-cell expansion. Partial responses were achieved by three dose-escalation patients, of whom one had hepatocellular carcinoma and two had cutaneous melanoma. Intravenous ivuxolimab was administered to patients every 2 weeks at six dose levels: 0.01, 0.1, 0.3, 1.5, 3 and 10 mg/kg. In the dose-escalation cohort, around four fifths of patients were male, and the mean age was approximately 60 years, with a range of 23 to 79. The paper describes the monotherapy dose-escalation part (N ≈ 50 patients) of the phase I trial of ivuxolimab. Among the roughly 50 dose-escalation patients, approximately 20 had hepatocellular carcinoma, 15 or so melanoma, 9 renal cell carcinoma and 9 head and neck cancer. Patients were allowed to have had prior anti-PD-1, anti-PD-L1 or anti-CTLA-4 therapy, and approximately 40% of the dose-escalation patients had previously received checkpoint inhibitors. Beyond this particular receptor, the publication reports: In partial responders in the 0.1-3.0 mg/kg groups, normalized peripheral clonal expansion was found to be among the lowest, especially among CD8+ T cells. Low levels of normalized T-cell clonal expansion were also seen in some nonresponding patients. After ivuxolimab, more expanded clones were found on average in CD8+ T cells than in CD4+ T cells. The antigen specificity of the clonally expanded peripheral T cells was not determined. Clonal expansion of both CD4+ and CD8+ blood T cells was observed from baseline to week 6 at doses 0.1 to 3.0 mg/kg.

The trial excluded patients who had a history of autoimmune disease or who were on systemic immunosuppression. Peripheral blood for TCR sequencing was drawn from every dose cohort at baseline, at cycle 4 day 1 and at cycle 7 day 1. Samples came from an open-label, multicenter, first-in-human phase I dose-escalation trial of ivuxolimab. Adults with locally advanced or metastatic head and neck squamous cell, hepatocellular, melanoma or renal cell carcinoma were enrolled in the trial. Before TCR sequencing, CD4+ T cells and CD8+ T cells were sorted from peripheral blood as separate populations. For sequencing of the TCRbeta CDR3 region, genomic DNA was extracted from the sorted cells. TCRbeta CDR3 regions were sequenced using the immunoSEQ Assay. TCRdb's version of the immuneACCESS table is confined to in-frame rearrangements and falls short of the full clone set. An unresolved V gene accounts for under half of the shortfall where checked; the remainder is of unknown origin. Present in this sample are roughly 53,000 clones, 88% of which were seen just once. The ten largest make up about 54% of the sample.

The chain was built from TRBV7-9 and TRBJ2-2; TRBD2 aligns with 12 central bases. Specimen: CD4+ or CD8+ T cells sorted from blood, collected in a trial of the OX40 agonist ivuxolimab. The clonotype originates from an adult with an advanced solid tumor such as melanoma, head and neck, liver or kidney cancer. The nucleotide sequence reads TGTGCCAGCAGCTCCGGGACTAGCGGGCCTACCGGGGAGCTGTTTTTT. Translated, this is CASSSGTSGPTGELFF.